These T cell receptor beta chains were read from a single sample in a study of blood T cell repertoires in COVID-19. Assay used: immunoSEQ multiplex PCR; TCRdb lists only in-frame clones, some missing. Counted here are about 100,000 clones, about 89% occurring once; the ten biggest clones make up roughly 15%. Sequencing was done on a sample of peripheral blood. The receptors originated from a man aged 50 or older with acute or convalescent COVID-19. Both conserved end residues are part of each CDR3. A D gene is named only where the DNA matches it firmly. A row's size may be missing; if present it is once, few, many or a size class.

d_gene	v_gene	abundance	j_gene	CDR3nt	CDR3aa
NA	TRBV7-6	once	TRBJ1-1	TGTGCCAGCAGCTTAAGGGAGGGCACTGAAGCTTTCTTT	CASSLREGTEAFF
NA	TRBV3-1/TRBV3-2	NA	TRBJ2-2	TGTGCCAGCAGCCCCACCCCTAGCGCCGGGGAGCTGTTTTTT	CASSPTPSAGELFF
TRBD1	TRBV24-1	NA	TRBJ2-5	TGTGCCACCAGTGATATAGGACAGGGGCGCACCGAGACCCAGTACTTC	CATSDIGQGRTETQYF
TRBD2	TRBV5-5	NA	TRBJ2-1	TGTGCCAGCAGCTTGGAAGCGGGAGTATTAGGCAATGAGCAGTTCTTC	CASSLEAGVLGNEQFF
TRBD2	TRBV19	NA	TRBJ2-1	TGTGCCAGTGCACTAGCGGGATCTGAGCAGTTCTTC	CASALAGSEQFF
NA	TRBV24-1	once	TRBJ2-1	TGTGCCACCAGTGTTCGCCCCGGGGATGAGCAGTTCTTC	CATSVRPGDEQFF
NA	TRBV7-6	NA	TRBJ1-5	TGTGCCAGCAGCTTAGTGGCCGGGGGGCTGGGTCAGCCCCAGCATTTT	CASSLVAGGLGQPQHF
NA	TRBV28	NA	TRBJ2-5	TGTGCCAGCAGTCCTCCCCCGGGACAAAAAGAGACCCAGTACTTC	CASSPPPGQKETQYF
TRBD1	TRBV11-2	NA	TRBJ1-4	TGTGCCAGCAGCTACGGACAGGGTGGTGAAAAACTGTTTTTT	CASSYGQGGEKLFF
TRBD1	TRBV24-1	NA	TRBJ2-3	TGTGCCACCAGTGATTCGGGACAGATCACAGATACGCAGTATTTT	CATSDSGQITDTQYF
TRBD2	TRBV7-8	once	TRBJ2-2	TGTGCCAGCAGCTCAGGACTAGCCCCGAGGGAGAGTTACACCGGGGAGCTGTTTTTT	CASSSGLAPRESYTGELFF
TRBD2	TRBV10-2	NA	TRBJ2-3	TGCGCCAGCAGTGAAACTAGCGGGAGGTCAGATACGCAGTATTTT	CASSETSGRSDTQYF
TRBD2	TRBV4-2	once	TRBJ2-7	TGTGCCAGCAGCCCAGGGACTAGCTCCTACGAGCAGTACTTC	CASSPGTSSYEQYF
NA	TRBV7-9	NA	TRBJ1-6	TGTGCCAGCAGCCCTCTAGGGAGTCTTGCGAATTCACCCCTCCACTTT	CASSPLGSLANSPLHF
TRBD2	TRBV18	NA	TRBJ2-5	TGTGCCAGCTCATCAGCGGGGGTACGGGAGACCCAGTACTTC	CASSSAGVRETQYF
NA	TRBV5-4	NA	TRBJ1-1	TGTGCCAGCAGCTTGTCGAGCGGGGACATCGCGGCTTTCTTT	CASSLSSGDIAAFF
TRBD1	TRBV5-6	NA	TRBJ2-7	TGTGCCAGCAGCTTACTGGACAGGGTGTACGAGCAGTACTTC	CASSLLDRVYEQYF
TRBD1	TRBV28	NA	TRBJ2-1	TGTGCCAGCAGTTTCCTCCTCACAGGGGGCAGTGAGCAGTTCTTC	CASSFLLTGGSEQFF
NA	TRBV30	few	TRBJ1-2	TGTGCCTGGAGTCAGGGCCACTATGGCTACACCTTC	CAWSQGHYGYTF